This T cell receptor (beta chain) derives from a study of shared clonotypes between healthy human individuals. In the study overall: Sampling drew on donors who were a couple of women and a few men aged 18 to 49.

The study's findings and limits: Larger richness was generally estimated for naive than memory subsets.

As to this clone: The antigen is unknown.

The CDR3 has 14 amino acids. V lost 2 bases and J lost 9, with 15 bases in between. Germline CDR1 is MNHEY and CDR2 is SMNVEV (reference sequence). Assay: immunoSEQ multiplex PCR; the TCRdb copy retains only in-frame clones and omits some. The sample has some 1.1 million clones; approximately 77% are singletons. The chain combines TRBV27 with TRBJ2-3; D perhaps matches TRBD2 (5 bases). This receptor was taken from a man aged 18 to 30 in good health. Some clones in this sample may be carry-over from other donors' samples. Sequencing input: memory CD4+ T cells from PBMCs. Subset here: CD45RA-negative fraction. Here the CDR3 DNA reads TGTGCCAGCAGTTTACTAGGGAGAGTGGAGACGCAGTATTTT. It is translated as CASSLLGRVETQYF.